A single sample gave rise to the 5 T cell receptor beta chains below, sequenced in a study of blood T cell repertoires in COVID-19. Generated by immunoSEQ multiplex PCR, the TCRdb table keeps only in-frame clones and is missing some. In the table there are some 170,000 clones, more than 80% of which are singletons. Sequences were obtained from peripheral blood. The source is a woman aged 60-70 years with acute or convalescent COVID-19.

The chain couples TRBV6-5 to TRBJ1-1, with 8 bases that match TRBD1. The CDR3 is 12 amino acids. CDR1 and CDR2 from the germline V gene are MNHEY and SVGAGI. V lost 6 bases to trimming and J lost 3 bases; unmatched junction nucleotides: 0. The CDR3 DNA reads TGTGCCAGCAGGACAGGGGACACTGAAGCTTTCTTT. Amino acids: CASRTGDTEAFF.

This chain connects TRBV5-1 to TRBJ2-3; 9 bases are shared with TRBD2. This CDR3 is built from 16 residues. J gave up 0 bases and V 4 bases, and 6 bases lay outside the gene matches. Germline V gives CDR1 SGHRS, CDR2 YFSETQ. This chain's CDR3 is CASSVYTSGSTDTQYF. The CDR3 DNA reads TGCGCCAGCAGCGTCTACACTAGCGGGAGCACAGATACGCAGTATTTT.

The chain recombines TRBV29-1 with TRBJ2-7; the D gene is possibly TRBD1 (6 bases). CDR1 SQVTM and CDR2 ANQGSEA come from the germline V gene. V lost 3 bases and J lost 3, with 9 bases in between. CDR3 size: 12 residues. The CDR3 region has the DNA TGCAGCGTTGAGGACAGTAGCTACGAGCAGTACTTC. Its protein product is CSVEDSSYEQYF.

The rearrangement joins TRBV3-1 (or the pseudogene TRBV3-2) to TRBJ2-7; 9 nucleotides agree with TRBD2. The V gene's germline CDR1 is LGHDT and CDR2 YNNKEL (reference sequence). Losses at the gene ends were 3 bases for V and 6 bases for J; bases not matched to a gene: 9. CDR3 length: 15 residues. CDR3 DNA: TGTGCCAGCAGCCAGAGGGTAGCGGGAGAAACCGAGCAGTACTTC. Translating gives CASSQRVAGETEQYF.

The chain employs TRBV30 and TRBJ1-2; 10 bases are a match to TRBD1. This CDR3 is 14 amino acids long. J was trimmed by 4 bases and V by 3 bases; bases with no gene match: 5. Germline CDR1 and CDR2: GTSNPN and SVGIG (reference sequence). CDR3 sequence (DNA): TGTGCCTGGAGCTGGGACAGGGGAATCTATGGCTACACCTTC. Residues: CAWSWDRGIYGYTF. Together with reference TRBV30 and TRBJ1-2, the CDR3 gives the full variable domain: SQTIHQWPATLVQPVGSPLSLECTVEGTSNPNLYWYRQAAGRGLQLLFYSVGIGQISSEVPQNLSASRPQDRQFILSSKKLLLSDSGFYLCAWSWDRGIYGYTFGSGTRLTVV.